Sequencing of this T cell receptor (beta chain) was carried out in a study of shared clonotypes between healthy human individuals. Some clones are missing from TCRdb's copy, which holds only in-frame ones; the method was immunoSEQ multiplex PCR. The table has about 610,000 clones, approximately 96% seen once. Selected positively for CCR7 and CD45RO-negative, naive CD8 cells excluded terminally differentiated effector memory CD45RA+ cells. Donors were healthy HIV-negative adults without recent acute infections or vaccinations. Adult Caucasians living in Nashville, Tennessee made up all of the donors. CDR1 MRHNA and CDR2 SNTAGT come from the germline V gene. CDR3 length: 15 residues. V gave up 2 bases and J gave up 1 base, with 10 bases separating them.

This clonotype was sampled from a woman aged 25-40 years in good health. The V call is TRBV6-4, the J call TRBJ2-3, with D perhaps matching TRBD2 (5 bases). The sample consisted of naive CD8+ T cells sorted from blood. CDR3 residues: CASSDGRGGTDTQYF. In DNA form, the CDR3 reads TGTGCCAGCAGTGACGGCCGGGGAGGCACAGATACGCAGTATTTT.